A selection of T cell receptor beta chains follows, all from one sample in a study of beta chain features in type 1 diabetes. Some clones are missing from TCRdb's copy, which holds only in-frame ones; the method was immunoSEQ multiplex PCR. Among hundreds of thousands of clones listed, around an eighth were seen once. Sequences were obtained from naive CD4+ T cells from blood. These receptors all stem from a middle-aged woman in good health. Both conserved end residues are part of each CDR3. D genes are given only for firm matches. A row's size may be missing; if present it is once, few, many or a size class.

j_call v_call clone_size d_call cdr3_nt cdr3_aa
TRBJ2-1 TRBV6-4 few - TGTGCCAGCAGTGACGGCGGGGACTCCTACAATGAGCAGTTCTTC CASSDGGDSYNEQFF
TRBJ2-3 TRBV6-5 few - TGTGCCAGCAGTTACTCAGAGCATCGGGCAGATACGCAGTATTTT CASSYSEHRADTQYF
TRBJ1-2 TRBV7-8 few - TGTGCCAGCAGCCTAGGACAAGTTGGGAACTATGGCTACACCTTC CASSLGQVGNYGYTF
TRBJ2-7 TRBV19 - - TGTGCCAGTAGTTCAGGTTACGAGCAGTACTTC CASSSGYEQYF
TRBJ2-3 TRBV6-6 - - TGTGCCAGCAGTTACGCGGGTAAAGCAGATACGCAGTATTTT CASSYAGKADTQYF
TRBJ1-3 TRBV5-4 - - TGTGCCAGCAGCGGCGGGGATAGCTCTGGAAACACCATATATTTT CASSGGDSSGNTIYF
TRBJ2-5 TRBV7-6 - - TGTGCCAGCAGTTGGACGGGAGTCCAAGAGACCCAGTACTTC CASSWTGVQETQYF
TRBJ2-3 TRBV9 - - TGTGCCAGCAGCGTTCACACAGATACGCAGTATTTT CASSVHTDTQYF
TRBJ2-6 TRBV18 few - TGTGCCAGCTCACCACCGCTAAAAGTCCCTGGGGCCAACGTCCTGACTTTC CASSPPLKVPGANVLTF
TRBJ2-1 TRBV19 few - TGTGCCAGCAAGGGGCCGGCAAGCTACAATGAGCAGTTCTTC CASKGPASYNEQFF
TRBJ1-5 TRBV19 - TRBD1 TGTGCCAGTGACAGGGGATTGGGCAATCAGCCCCAGCATTTT CASDRGLGNQPQHF
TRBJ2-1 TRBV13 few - TGTGCCAGCAGCTACAGGGTATACAATGAGCAGTTCTTC CASSYRVYNEQFF
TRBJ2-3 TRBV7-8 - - TGTGCCAGCAGCTTAGGATATAGTCGTGATACGCAGTATTTT CASSLGYSRDTQYF
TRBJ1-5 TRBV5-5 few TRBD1 TGTGCCAGCAGCTTGTGGCCGGGACAGGCTTACAATCAGCCCCAGCATTTT CASSLWPGQAYNQPQHF
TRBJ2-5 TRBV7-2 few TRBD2 TGTGCCAGCAGCCCCCGACTAGCGGGGGGACAAGAGACCCAGTACTTC CASSPRLAGGQETQYF
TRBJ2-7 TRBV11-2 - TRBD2 TGTGCCAGCAGCTTAGGTAGGACTAGCGGGACCTACGAGCAGTACTTC CASSLGRTSGTYEQYF
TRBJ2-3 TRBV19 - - TGTGCCAGTAGCCCAGGCAGGGGCTGGGGAGATACGCAGTATTTT CASSPGRGWGDTQYF
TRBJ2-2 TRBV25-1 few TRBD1 TGTGCCAGCAGTGAATGGGGGACAGGGATCCCCGGGGAGCTGTTTTTT CASSEWGTGIPGELFF
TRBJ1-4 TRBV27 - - TGTGCCAGCAGAGACTCAGGGGAACGGGAAAAACTGTTTTTT CASRDSGEREKLFF
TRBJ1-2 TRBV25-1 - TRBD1 TGTGCCAGCAGTCCCCCCGAGAAGGGGGCCGGGGGCTACACCTTC CASSPPEKGAGGYTF
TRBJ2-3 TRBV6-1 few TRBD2 TGTGCCAGCAGTACTAGCGGGGGGACAGATACGCAGTATTTT CASSTSGGTDTQYF
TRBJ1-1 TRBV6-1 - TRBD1 TGTGCCAGCAGTGAGCCAGGGGGATCGGGCACTGAAGCTTTCTTT CASSEPGGSGTEAFF
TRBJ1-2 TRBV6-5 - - TGTGCCAGCAGTTACTCGAGCTATGGCTACACCTTC CASSYSSYGYTF
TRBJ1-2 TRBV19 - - TGTGCCAGTAGTATCGGAGTAAACTATGGCTACACCTTC CASSIGVNYGYTF
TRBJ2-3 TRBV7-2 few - TGTGCCAGCAGCTTAGAGGGCGGGACCACAGATACGCAGTATTTT CASSLEGGTTDTQYF
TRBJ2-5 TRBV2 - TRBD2 TGTGCCAGCAGTGAAGGGCTAGCGGAGGAAGAGACCCAGTACTTC CASSEGLAEEETQYF
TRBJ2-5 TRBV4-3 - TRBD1 TGCGCCAGCAGCCGTACGACAGGGTATGGAGAGACCCAGTACTTC CASSRTTGYGETQYF
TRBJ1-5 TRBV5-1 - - TGCGCCAGCAGCTTGGACTTCAATCAGCCCCAGCATTTT CASSLDFNQPQHF
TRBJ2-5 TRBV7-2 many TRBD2 TGTGCCAGCAGCTTTCGACTAGCGGCCCAAGAGACCCAGTACTTC CASSFRLAAQETQYF
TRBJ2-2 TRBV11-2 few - TGTGCCAGCAGCTCCAACCCGGGGGACCATACACGGGGGGAGCTGTTTTTT CASSSNPGDHTRGELFF
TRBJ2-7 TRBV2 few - TGTGCCAGCAGAACTAGCAATGTCGTTTCGGACGAGCAGTACTTC CASRTSNVVSDEQYF
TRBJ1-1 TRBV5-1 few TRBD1 TGCGCCAGCAGCCGCCAAACGCTCGGACAGGCCAACACTGAAGCTTTCTTT CASSRQTLGQANTEAFF
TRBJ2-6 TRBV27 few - TGTGCCAGCAGTCCCCGGACAGCCCTCTCTGGGGCCAACGTCCTGACTTTC CASSPRTALSGANVLTF
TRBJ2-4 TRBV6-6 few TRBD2 TGTGCCAGCAGTTCCCCTAGCGGGGGGGCTGGCATTCAGTACTTC CASSSPSGGAGIQYF
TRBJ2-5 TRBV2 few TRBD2 TGTGCCAGCAGTGAGAGGACTAGACAAGAGACCCAGTACTTC CASSERTRQETQYF
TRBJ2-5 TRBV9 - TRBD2 TGTGCCAGCAGCCCCCGAGAGCGGGGTCAAGAGACCCAGTACTTC CASSPRERGQETQYF
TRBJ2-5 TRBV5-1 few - TGCGCCAGCAGGGTACTCCAAGAGACCCAGTACTTC CASRVLQETQYF
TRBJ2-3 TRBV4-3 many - TGCGCCAGCAGCCAACAGGGTTTTACCGCAGATACGCAGTATTTT CASSQQGFTADTQYF
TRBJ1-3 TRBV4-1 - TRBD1 TGCGCCAGCAGCCAAGCCGACAGGGGCTCTGGAAACACCATATATTTT CASSQADRGSGNTIYF
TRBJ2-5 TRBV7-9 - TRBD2 TGTGCCAGCAGCTTAGTACCTAGCGGGGGCCAAGAGACCCAGTACTTC CASSLVPSGGQETQYF
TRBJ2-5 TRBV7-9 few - TGTGCCAGCAGCTTAGGCTTAGCGGTAGAGACCCAGTACTTC CASSLGLAVETQYF
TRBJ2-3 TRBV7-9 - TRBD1 TGTGCCAGCAGCTTAGAGGACAGGGGAACAGATACGCAGTATTTT CASSLEDRGTDTQYF
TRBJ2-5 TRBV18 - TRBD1 TGTGCCAGCTCACCGTCGCAGGGGGCAGAGACCCAGTACTTC CASSPSQGAETQYF
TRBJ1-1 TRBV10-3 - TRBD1 TGTGCCCTCCGACCCAACCCAGGGGGCGCGGTGGGGACTGAAGCTTTCTTT CALRPNPGGAVGTEAFF
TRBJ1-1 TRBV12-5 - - TGTGCTAGTGGTTTGTCGCGGAAATTAGACACTGAAGCTTTCTTT CASGLSRKLDTEAFF